Listed below are T cell receptor beta chains from one sample, sequenced in a study of T cells in Graves' hyperthyroidism and ophthalmopathy. TCRdb used MiXCR to reprocess the multiplex PCR reads, holding one entry per CDR3 protein. Among around 560,000 distinct CDR3 sequences, roughly a sixth were seen once, and the ten largest hold 15% to 20%. The sample comprised blood. These receptors were collected from a young woman with Graves' hyperthyroidism. CDR3s leave out the opening cysteine and the closing phenylalanine or tryptophan. Fields, in order: V gene, CDR3 protein.

v_gene: TRBV25-1; CDR3aa: ASSELNERTEAF
v_gene: TRBV20-1; CDR3aa: SASRGGWTGELF
v_gene: TRBV20-1; CDR3aa: SARKQGGTGFPNTGELF
v_gene: TRBV24-1; CDR3aa: ATSDADPTSTDTQY
v_gene: TRBV6-1; CDR3aa: AGGDMNTEAF
v_gene: TRBV19; CDR3aa: ASTEGAGTWQPQH
v_gene: TRBV29-1; CDR3aa: SAGPTQY
v_gene: TRBV28; CDR3aa: ASSPGTSGLTGELF
v_gene: TRBV2; CDR3aa: ASSETAQYTDTQY
v_gene: TRBV5-1; CDR3aa: ASSGPRTSGTNEQF
v_gene: TRBV20-1; CDR3aa: SARAPGQGNYGYT
v_gene: TRBV2; CDR3aa: ASNPTSSNQPQH
v_gene: TRBV20-1; CDR3aa: SANPDSNQPQH
v_gene: TRBV6-1; CDR3aa: ASSELTGMAYEQY
v_gene: TRBV19; CDR3aa: ASSIRQGIGELTEAF
v_gene: TRBV29-1; CDR3aa: SVELAYGTAYEQY
v_gene: TRBV12-3/TRBV12-4; CDR3aa: ASSFISSSYNEQF
v_gene: TRBV6-5; CDR3aa: ASSYSLGAGAF
v_gene: TRBV4-1; CDR3aa: ASSQDGDYNSPLH
v_gene: TRBV6-1; CDR3aa: ASSRGVPNEKLF
v_gene: TRBV5-1; CDR3aa: ASSQIGTATNEKLF
v_gene: TRBV15; CDR3aa: ATSRDSTLGLYGYT
v_gene: TRBV4-2; CDR3aa: ASSPPGLTSSGNTIY
v_gene: TRBV5-1; CDR3aa: ASSSAGTSGRMANTGELF